Listed below are T cell receptor beta chains from one sample, sequenced in a study of blood T cell repertoires in COVID-19. Clones were read by immunoSEQ multiplex PCR, and TCRdb kept only the in-frame ones, dropping some. This sample has around 300,000 clones, with about four fifths found just once. The material sequenced was peripheral blood. All receptors come from a man aged 25 to 40 with active or convalescent COVID-19. The CDR3 runs from the conserved cysteine through the conserved F or W. A D gene is named only where the DNA matches it firmly. A row's size may be missing; if present it is once, few, many or a size class.

J	size	D	V	DNA	CDR3
TRBJ2-5	-	TRBD2	TRBV28	TGTGCCAGCCTAGCGGGGACCACGTGGGAGACCCAGTACTTC	CASLAGTTWETQYF
TRBJ2-7	-	-	TRBV6-5	TGTGCCAGCAGGCCAGGGCCTATCTACGAGCAGTACTTC	CASRPGPIYEQYF
TRBJ2-1	few	TRBD2	TRBV15	TGTGCCACCAGCAGAGGGACTAGCGCGTACAATGAGCAGTTCTTC	CATSRGTSAYNEQFF
TRBJ1-2	-	-	TRBV4-3	TGCGCCAGCAGCCAAGCCGCGGGGTGGCGTAACTATGGCTACACCTTC	CASSQAAGWRNYGYTF
TRBJ2-5	-	TRBD1	TRBV30	TGTGCCTGGGACGACAGGGGGGGAGAGACCCAGTACTTC	CAWDDRGGETQYF
TRBJ1-1	-	-	TRBV6-4	TGTGCCAGCAGTGTTTCAGTGAACACTGAAGCTTTCTTT	CASSVSVNTEAFF
TRBJ2-1	-	TRBD2	TRBV4-1	TGCGCCAGCAGGCGACTAGCGCCTTACAATGAGCAGTTCTTC	CASRRLAPYNEQFF
TRBJ1-3	-	TRBD1	TRBV7-3	TGTGCCAGCAGCCCGACAGGGTCTGGAAACACCATATATTTT	CASSPTGSGNTIYF
TRBJ2-1	-	-	TRBV7-6	TGTGCCAGCACCCCCCGTAGGGGCGACAGAAGCTCCTACAATGAGCAGTTCTTC	CASTPRRGDRSSYNEQFF
TRBJ2-1	few	-	TRBV7-2	TGTGCCAGCAGCTTGAGGAGCCGAGCCTACAATGAGCAGTTCTTC	CASSLRSRAYNEQFF
TRBJ2-3	-	-	TRBV5-1	TGCGCCAGCAGCTTAGGGGGAACTAGCACAGATACGCAGTATTTT	CASSLGGTSTDTQYF